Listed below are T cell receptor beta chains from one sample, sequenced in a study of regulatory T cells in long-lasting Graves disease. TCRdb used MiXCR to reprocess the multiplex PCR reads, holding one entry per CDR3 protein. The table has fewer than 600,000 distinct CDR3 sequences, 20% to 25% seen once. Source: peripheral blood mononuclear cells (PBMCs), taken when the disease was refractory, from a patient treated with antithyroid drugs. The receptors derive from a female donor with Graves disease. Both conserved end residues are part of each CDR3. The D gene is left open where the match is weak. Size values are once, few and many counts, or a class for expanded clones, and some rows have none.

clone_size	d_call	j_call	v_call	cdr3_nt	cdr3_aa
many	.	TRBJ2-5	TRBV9	TGTGCCAGCAGCGTCAGTAGCCTCGTCCAAGAGACCCAGTACTTC	CASSVSSLVQETQYF
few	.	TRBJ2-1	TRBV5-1	TGCGCCAGCAGCTTGGCTTCCAACTCCTACAATGAGCAGTTCTTC	CASSLASNSYNEQFF
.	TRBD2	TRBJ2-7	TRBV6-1	TGTGCCAGCAGTCCCCCCCGGACTAGCGGCCCCTCCTGCGAGCAGTACTTC	CASSPPRTSGPSCEQYF
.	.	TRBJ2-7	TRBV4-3	TGCGCCAGCAGCCAAGGTAGGCGGGACTACGAGCAGTACTTC	CASSQGRRDYEQYF
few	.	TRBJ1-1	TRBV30	TGTGCCTGGAGTGTACTGGGCACTGAAGCTTTCTTT	CAWSVLGTEAFF
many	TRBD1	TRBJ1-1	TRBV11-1	TGTGCCAGCAGCTCCGGGGGACCGGGACAGGGGACGGTGGCTTTCTTT	CASSSGGPGQGTVAFF
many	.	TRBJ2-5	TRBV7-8	TGTGCCAGCAGCCGACCGGGGACCCAGTACTTC	CASSRPGTQYF
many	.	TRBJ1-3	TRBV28	TGTGCCAGCAGTTCTGCGTTTAGTGAGAACACCATATATTTT	CASSSAFSENTIYF
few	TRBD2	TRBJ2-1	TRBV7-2	TGTGCCAGCAGCCCGAGGGGACTAGCGGGAGTTAGGCATGAGCAGTTCTTC	CASSPRGLAGVRHEQFF
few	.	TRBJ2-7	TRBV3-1	TGTGCCAGCAGCCAAGCCTCCCTCAACCACGAGCAGTACTTC	CASSQASLNHEQYF
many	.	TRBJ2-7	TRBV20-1	TGCAGTGCTTACAAGGACGGTGGGGAGCAGTACTTC	CSAYKDGGEQYF
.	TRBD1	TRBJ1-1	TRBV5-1	TGCGCCAGCAGCCCCGACAGGGGGCTTGTTAGCACTGAAGCTTTCTTT	CASSPDRGLVSTEAFF
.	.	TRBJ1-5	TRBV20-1	TGCAGTGCTCCTCATTCCCAGGGGAATCAGCCCCAGCATTTT	CSAPHSQGNQPQHF
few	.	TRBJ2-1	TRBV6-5	TGTGCCAGCAGTTACGGGACCAGGCAGTTCTTC	CASSYGTRQFF
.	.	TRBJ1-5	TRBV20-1	TGCAGTGCCGAAGGGACCCACAATCAGCCCCAGCATTTT	CSAEGTHNQPQHF
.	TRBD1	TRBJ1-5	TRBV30	TGTGCCTGGAGGACAGGGGTTAATCAGCCCCAGCATTTT	CAWRTGVNQPQHF
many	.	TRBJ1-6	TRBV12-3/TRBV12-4	TGTGCCAGCAGTCCCCGGACACATACGAATTCACCCCTCCACTTT	CASSPRTHTNSPLHF
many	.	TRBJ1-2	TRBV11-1	TGTGCCAGCAGCAGCCGGGGGAGCTATGGCTACACCTTC	CASSSRGSYGYTF
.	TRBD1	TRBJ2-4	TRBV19	TGTGCCAGTAGTGTGACAGGGGCCAAAAACATTCAGTACTTC	CASSVTGAKNIQYF
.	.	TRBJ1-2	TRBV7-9	TGTGCCAGCAGTTCACGGAGTGGGGATGGCTACACCTTC	CASSSRSGDGYTF